This section outlines one T cell receptor beta chain sequence together with its context. A quantity of about 0.5 to 1 ug RNA underwent reverse transcription using random hexamers. TCRdb itself ran the immunoSEQ multiplex PCR reads through MiXCR, one entry per CDR3 protein. The sample lists more than 150,000 distinct CDR3 sequences; around 95% were seen once. The entry originates in a study of CD8 T cells in Susac syndrome. Across the whole study: Of the sequenced Susac syndrome patients, six had active disease and fewer than ten were in remission. When blood was collected, patients with Susac syndrome were therapy-naive, were taking corticosteroids, or were receiving intravenous immunoglobulin alone.

V dropped 0 bases and J dropped 9; count of bases not matched to a gene: 15. Per the germline V gene, CDR1 is SGDLS and CDR2 is YYNGEE. The CDR3 covers 17 residues. Sequenced material: CD4+ T cells from PBMCs. The rearrangement joins TRBV9 to TRBJ2-1, with TRBD2 matching over 7 bases. This receptor was identified in a human donor with Susac syndrome. The CDR3 sequence is CASSVEVLGGVGSEQFF. Here the CDR3 DNA reads TGTGCCAGCAGCGTAGAAGTCTTGGGAGGGGTCGGTTCTGAGCAGTTCTTC.